The T cell receptor (beta chain) under discussion was sequenced for a study of shared clonotypes between healthy human individuals. General study results and limits: Investigators expected sequencing depth to affect clonotype sharing among donors. Sampling included only blood; tissue repertoires likely differ.

In germline, CDR1 is SGDLS, CDR2 YYNGEE. Between the trimmed V and J ends, which lost 4 bases and 8 bases, there was a span of 7 bases. The CDR3 is 11 residues long. Worth noting for this clone: No antigen is known for it.

Investigators spread the genomic DNA of each subset evenly over several immunoSEQ plates. Generated by immunoSEQ multiplex PCR, the TCRdb table keeps only in-frame clones and is missing some. The table records over a million clones, roughly 74% of them present only once. This sequence originates from a man between 18 and 29 years old in good health. Some clones in this sample may be carry-over from other donors' samples. Material for sequencing was memory CD4+ T cells from PBMCs. Subset specified: CD45RA-negative fraction. The chain is built from TRBV9 and TRBJ2-1, with D unresolved. CDR3 nucleotide sequence: TGTGCCAGCAGCCTCCACGATGAGCAGTTCTTC. This translates into CASSLHDEQFF.